This T cell receptor beta chain is drawn from a study of regulatory T cells in long-lasting Graves disease. Time point in this sample: persistent/refractory GD, antithyroid drugs over 5 years with positive TRAb. There was RNA extracted from PBMCs, and the TCR library was made from it. This clonotype was detected once. This CDR3 comprises 14 residues. The ends were cut back, 6 bases at V and 3 bases at J, with 14 bases in the middle. Germline values: CDR1 MNHNS, CDR2 SASEGT. Construction of the TCR beta libraries employed iRepertoire HTBI primers in conjunction with Arm-PCR of CDR3 regions. TCRdb recomputed calls from the multiplex PCR reads with MiXCR, one row per CDR3 protein. In the table there are about 470,000 distinct CDR3 sequences, 20% to 25% of which are singletons.

This receptor was obtained from a female donor with Graves disease. The chain is built from TRBV6-1 and TRBJ1-2; unclear D gene. The specimen was peripheral blood mononuclear cells (PBMCs), collected when the disease was refractory, from a patient treated with antithyroid drugs. CDR3 nucleotides: TGTGCCAGCAGCAACGCAGCTGTTGACTATGGCTACACCTTC. Its translation is CASSNAAVDYGYTF.